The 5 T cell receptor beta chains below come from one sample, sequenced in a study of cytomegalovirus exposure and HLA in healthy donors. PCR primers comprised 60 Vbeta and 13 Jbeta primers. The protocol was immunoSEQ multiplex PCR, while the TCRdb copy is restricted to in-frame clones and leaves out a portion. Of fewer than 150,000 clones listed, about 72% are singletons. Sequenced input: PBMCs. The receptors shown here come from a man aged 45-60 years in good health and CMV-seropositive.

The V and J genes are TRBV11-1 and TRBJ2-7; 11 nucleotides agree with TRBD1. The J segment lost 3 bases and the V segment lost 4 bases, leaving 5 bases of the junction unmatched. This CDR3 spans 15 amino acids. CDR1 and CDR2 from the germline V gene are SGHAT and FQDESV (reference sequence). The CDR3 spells CASSSPGTGGYEQYF. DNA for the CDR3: TGTGCCAGCAGCTCCCCCGGGACAGGGGGCTACGAGCAGTACTTC.

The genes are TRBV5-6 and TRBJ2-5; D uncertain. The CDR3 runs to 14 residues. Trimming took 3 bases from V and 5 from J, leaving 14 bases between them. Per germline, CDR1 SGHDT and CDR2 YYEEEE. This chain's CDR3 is CASSSLYDVETQYF. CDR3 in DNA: TGTGCCAGCAGCTCCCTATACGATGTCGAGACCCAGTACTTC.

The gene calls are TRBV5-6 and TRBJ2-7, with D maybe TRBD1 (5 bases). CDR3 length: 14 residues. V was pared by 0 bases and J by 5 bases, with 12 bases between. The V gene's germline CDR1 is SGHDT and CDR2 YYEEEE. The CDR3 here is CASSLGAGKHEQYF. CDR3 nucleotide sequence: TGTGCCAGCAGCTTGGGGGCAGGGAAGCACGAGCAGTACTTC.

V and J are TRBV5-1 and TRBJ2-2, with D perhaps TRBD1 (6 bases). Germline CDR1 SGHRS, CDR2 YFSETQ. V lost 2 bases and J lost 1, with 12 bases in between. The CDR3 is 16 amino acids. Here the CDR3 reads CASSFSVRGNTGELFF. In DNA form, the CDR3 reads TGCGCCAGCAGCTTCTCGGTCAGGGGGAACACCGGGGAGCTGTTTTTT.

CDR3 in DNA: TGTGCCAGCAGCTCTTGGACAGCCGACCAGCCCCAGCATTTT. Protein product: CASSSWTADQPQHF. The chain carries TRBV7-2 and TRBJ1-5, with a possible D match to TRBD1 (6 bases). The germline V gene has CDR1 SGHTA and CDR2 FQGNSA. This CDR3 region has 14 residues. Trimming pared 4 bases from V and 7 bases from J, leaving 14 bases between. The complete variable domain, with remaining parts taken from reference TRBV7-2 and TRBJ1-5, reads GAGVSQSPSNKVTEKGKDVELRCDPISGHTALYWYRQSLGQGLEFLIYFQGNSAPDKSGLPSDRFSAERTGGSVSTLTIQRTQQEDSAVYLCASSSWTADQPQHFGDGTRLSIL.